This T cell receptor (beta chain) was sequenced in a study of T-cell memory formation after mild COVID-19. This CDR3 comprises 15 residues. Germline values: CDR1 SNHLY, CDR2 FYNNEI. V trimming: 1 base; J trimming: 9 bases; junction bases outside the gene matches: 10. This clonotype was detected only a few times. Antigen: not known. Regarding the study as a whole: Largely, contracting CD4+ clones fell within CM and EM, and contracting CD8+ clones within EMRA. Clones that contracted from day 15 to 85 had balanced CD4/CD8; later expanders were CD4+ biased.

Constant-segment primers served in 5'RACE that generated TCR alpha and TCR beta cDNA libraries bearing sample barcodes and UMIs. TCRdb re-derived calls from the 5' RACE reads in MiXCR, one entry per CDR3 protein. The data hold roughly 410,000 distinct CDR3 sequences, with 20% to 30% observed a single time. Sequenced sample: PBMCs or a T cell subset sorted from them (not recorded which). The clonotype was recovered from an adult woman who had mild COVID-19 (a few samples of this study predate the infection). Cell type and time point are not known. The V call is TRBV2, the J call TRBJ2-3; 7 bases map to TRBD2. CDR3 sequence (DNA): TGTGCCAGCAGTGAAGAAGGGACTACCCCAGGGACGCAGTATTTT. It encodes CASSEEGTTPGTQYF.